These 9 T cell receptor beta chains were all obtained from the same sample, sequenced in a study of molecular identifiers for immune sequencing clone quantification. TCRdb reprocessed the PCR reads via MiXCR and lists one record per CDR3 protein. The sample lists about 640,000 distinct CDR3 sequences; just under 20% were seen once. The sequencing input was naive CD8+ T cells from blood, with Jurkat cell RNA spiked in. Described subset: FACS-sorted CD8+CD4-CCR7+CD45RA+ naive T cells. These receptors were collected from a human donor in good health. Some libraries in this study had Jurkat cell RNA spiked in.

This clonotype appeared many times. J is TRBJ2-5 and V is TRBV6-2 or TRBV6-3; the D gene is possibly TRBD2 (6 bases). Germline loops: CDR1 MNHEY, CDR2 SVGEGT. The CDR3 loop spans 13 amino acids. Trimming pared 8 bases from V and 1 base from J, leaving 11 bases between. The CDR3 DNA sequence: TGTGCCAGCGAGGACTACCTCCAAGAGACCCAGTACTTC. It translates to CASEDYLQETQYF.

This clonotype was seen only once. The rearrangement uses TRBV2 and TRBJ1-1; D is undetermined. Trimming removed 4 bases from V and 10 bases from J, with 10 bases in between. CDR3 length: 11 amino acids. Looked up from germline, CDR1 is SNHLY and CDR2 is FYNNEI. CDR3 sequence: CASSGVGAAFF. CDR3 bases: TGTGCCAGCAGTGGTGTTGGTGCAGCTTTCTTT.

This clonotype was observed a handful of times. The genes are TRBV6-5 and TRBJ1-1; maybe TRBD1 (6 bases). CDR1 is MNHEY, CDR2 SVGAGI, per germline. The CDR3 covers 15 residues. Trimming removed 3 bases at V and 6 bases at J, with 17 bases between. The CDR3 region is CASSYSGAGGAEAFF. CDR3 nucleotide sequence: TGTGCCAGCAGTTATTCGGGGGCCGGGGGCGCTGAAGCTTTCTTT.

This clonotype was seen at least ten times. In DNA, the CDR3 is TGTGCCATCAGCGGGGCTAGCACAGATACGCAGTATTTT. This encodes CAISGASTDTQYF. The rearrangement uses TRBV10-3 and TRBJ2-3; D could derive from TRBD1 or TRBD2 (5 bases each). Germline CDR1 is ENHRY and CDR2 is SYGVKD. The CDR3 has 13 residues. Trimming shortened V by 6 bases and J by 0 bases, and 7 bases separated the two germline ends.

The chain recombines TRBV12-3 or TRBV12-4 with TRBJ2-7, with 7 positions matching TRBD1. This CDR3 contains 15 residues. The ends lost 5 bases at V and 0 bases at J; junction bases unmatched: 7. In nucleotides, the CDR3 is TGTGCCAGCAGTGCAGGGACAGCAACCTCCTACGAGCAGTACTTC. This codes for CASSAGTATSYEQYF.

Ten or more counts support this clonotype. The chain has TRBV9 and TRBJ2-3; 14 bases fit TRBD2. Per germline, CDR1 SGDLS and CDR2 YYNGEE. V lost 4 bases to trimming and J lost 2 bases; unmatched junction nucleotides: 15. The CDR3 totals 20 residues. The CDR3 spells CASSPRTSGRLAGNTDTQYF. The CDR3 DNA sequence: TGTGCCAGCAGCCCCCGGACTAGCGGGAGGTTGGCTGGTAACACAGATACGCAGTATTTT.

This clonotype was recorded at least ten times. This rearrangement joins TRBV19 to TRBJ2-1, with TRBD2 identical over 9 bases. The CDR3 contains 17 residues. Germline V CDR1 and CDR2: LNHDA, SQIVND (reference sequence). V lost 5 bases and J lost 4; bases outside the gene matches: 12. This chain's CDR3 is CASSGYSSGENYNEQFF. The CDR3 coding sequence is TGTGCCAGTAGTGGGTATTCTAGCGGGGAAAATTACAATGAGCAGTTCTTC. The full variable domain, completed using reference TRBV19 and TRBJ2-1, is DGGITQSPKYLFRKEGQNVTLSCEQNLNHDAMYWYRQDPGQGLRLIYYSQIVNDFQKGDIAEGYSVSREKKESFPLTVTSAQKNPTAFYLCASSGYSSGENYNEQFFGPGTRLTVL.

This clonotype was picked up many times. This sequence joins TRBV27 and TRBJ2-3, with TRBD2 matching 8 bases. The CDR3 runs to 15 residues. V gave up 5 bases and J gave up 5 bases; unmatched junction bases: 9. CDR1 MNHEY and CDR2 SMNVEV come from the germline V gene (reference sequence). As DNA, the CDR3 is TGTGCCAGCAGTCGGGCCAGCGGGGGTCTAGATACGCAGTATTTT. Amino acid sequence: CASSRASGGLDTQYF.

This clonotype occurred many times. J is TRBJ2-7 and V is TRBV29-1, with 10 positions matching TRBD1. CDR1 and CDR2 from the germline V gene are SQVTM and ANQGSEA. Losses at the gene ends were 4 bases for V and 1 base for J; bases not matched to a gene: 1. The CDR3 has 13 amino acids. The CDR3 sequence: CSVGTGGSYEQYF. CDR3 nucleotides: TGCAGCGTTGGGACAGGGGGGTCCTACGAGCAGTACTTC.